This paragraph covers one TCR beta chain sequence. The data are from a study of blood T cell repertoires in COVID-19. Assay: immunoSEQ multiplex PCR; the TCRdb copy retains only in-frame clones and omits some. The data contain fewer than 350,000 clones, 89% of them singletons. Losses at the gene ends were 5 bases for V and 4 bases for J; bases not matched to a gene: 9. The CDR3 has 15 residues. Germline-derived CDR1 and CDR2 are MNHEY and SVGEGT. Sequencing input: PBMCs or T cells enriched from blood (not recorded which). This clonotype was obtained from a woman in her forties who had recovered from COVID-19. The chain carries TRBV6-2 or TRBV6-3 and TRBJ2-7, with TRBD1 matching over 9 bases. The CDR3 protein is CASSPSGQGTYEQYF. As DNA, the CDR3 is TGTGCCAGCAGTCCGTCGGGACAGGGAACATACGAGCAGTACTTC.